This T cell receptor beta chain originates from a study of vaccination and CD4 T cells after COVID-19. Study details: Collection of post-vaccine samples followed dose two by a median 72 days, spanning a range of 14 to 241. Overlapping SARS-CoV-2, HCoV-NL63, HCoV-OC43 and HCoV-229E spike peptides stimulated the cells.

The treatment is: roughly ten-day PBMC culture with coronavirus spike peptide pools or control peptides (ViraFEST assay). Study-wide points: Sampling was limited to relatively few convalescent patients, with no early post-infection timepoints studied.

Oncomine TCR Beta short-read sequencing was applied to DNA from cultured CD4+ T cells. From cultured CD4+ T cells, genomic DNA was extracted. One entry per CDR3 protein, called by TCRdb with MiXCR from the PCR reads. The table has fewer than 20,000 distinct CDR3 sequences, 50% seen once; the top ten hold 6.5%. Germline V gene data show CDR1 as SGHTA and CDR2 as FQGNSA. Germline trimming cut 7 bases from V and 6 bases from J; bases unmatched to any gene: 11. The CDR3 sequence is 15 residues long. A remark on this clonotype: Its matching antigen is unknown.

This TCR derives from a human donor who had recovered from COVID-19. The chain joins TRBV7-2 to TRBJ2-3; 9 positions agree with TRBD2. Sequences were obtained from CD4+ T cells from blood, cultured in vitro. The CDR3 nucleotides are TGTGCCAGCACCATAATGGCGGGGGGGGTGGATACGCAGTATTTT. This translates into CASTIMAGGVDTQYF.